The sample holds many counts of the clone carrying this TCR beta chain. Its antigen remains unknown. A 5'RACE template-switching step, the method used to make TCR cDNA, added a universal primer site and UMIs. TCRdb re-called the 5' RACE reads through MiXCR, storing one row per CDR3 protein. The table lists hundreds of thousands of distinct CDR3 sequences, 12% of them singletons, with 15% in the top ten. CDR3 length equals 13 residues. Trimming cost V 3 bases and J 3 bases, with 9 bases left between them. Per germline, CDR1 SGHTA and CDR2 FQGNSA. This record comes from a study of T cells after yellow fever vaccination. Findings and limits, study-wide: There was a small share of clonotypes that showed up in both the CD4 and CD8 compartments.

This chain uses TRBV7-2 with TRBJ2-7; D unclear. Sequenced material: PBMCs, taken on the day of the yellow fever booster vaccination. The receptor was isolated from a man in his thirties or forties who received the YFV17D yellow fever vaccine. This CDR3 reads CASSLNRYYEQYF. The CDR3 DNA follows: TGTGCCAGCAGCTTGAACCGGTACTACGAGCAGTACTTC. Full variable domain (outside the CDR3, taken from reference TRBV7-2 and TRBJ2-7): GAGVSQSPSNKVTEKGKDVELRCDPISGHTALYWYRQSLGQGLEFLIYFQGNSAPDKSGLPSDRFSAERTGGSVSTLTIQRTQQEDSAVYLCASSLNRYYEQYFGPGTRLTVT.